Below, one T cell receptor (beta chain) is given with its context. Germline V gene data show CDR1 as MNHNS and CDR2 as SASEGT. V lost 0 bases and J 7 bases, leaving 11 bases between the germline ends. The CDR3 runs to 14 residues. The protocol was immunoSEQ multiplex PCR, while the TCRdb copy is restricted to in-frame clones and leaves out a portion. The sample holds 100,000 to 150,000 clones, about 86% seen once. This specimen comes from a study of T cell responses to AZD1222 COVID-19 vaccine. This TCR was recovered from an adult who received the AZD1222 COVID-19 vaccine. V usage is TRBV6-1 and J usage is TRBJ2-3; perhaps TRBD2 as D (5 bases). Material: peripheral blood, obtained 28 days after the second AZD1222 dose. CDR3 amino acids: CASSEALEGYTQYF. CDR3 nucleotides: TGTGCCAGCAGTGAAGCGCTCGAGGGTTATACGCAGTATTTT.